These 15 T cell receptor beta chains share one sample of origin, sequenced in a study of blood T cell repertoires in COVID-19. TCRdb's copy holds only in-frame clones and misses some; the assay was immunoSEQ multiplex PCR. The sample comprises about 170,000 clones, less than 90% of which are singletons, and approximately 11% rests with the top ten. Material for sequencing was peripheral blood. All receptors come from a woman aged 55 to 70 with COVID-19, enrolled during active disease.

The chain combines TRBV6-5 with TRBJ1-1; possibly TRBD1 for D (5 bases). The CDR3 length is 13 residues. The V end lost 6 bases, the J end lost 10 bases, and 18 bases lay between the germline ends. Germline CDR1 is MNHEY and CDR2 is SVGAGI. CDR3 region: CASSRDGGTTAFF. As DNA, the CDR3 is TGTGCCAGCAGCCGGGACGGGGGGACGACAGCTTTCTTT.

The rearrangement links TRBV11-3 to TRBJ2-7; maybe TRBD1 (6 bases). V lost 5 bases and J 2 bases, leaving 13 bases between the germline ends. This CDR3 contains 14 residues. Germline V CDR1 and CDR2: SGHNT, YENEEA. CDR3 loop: CASSVQGQTYEQYF. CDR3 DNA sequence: TGTGCCAGCAGCGTACAGGGTCAGACCTACGAGCAGTACTTC.

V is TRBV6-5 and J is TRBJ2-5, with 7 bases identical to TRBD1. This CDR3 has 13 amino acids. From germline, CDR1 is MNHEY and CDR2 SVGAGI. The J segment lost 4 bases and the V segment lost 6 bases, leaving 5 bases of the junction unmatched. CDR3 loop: CASRKGGSETQYF. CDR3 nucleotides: TGTGCCAGCAGGAAAGGGGGCTCAGAGACCCAGTACTTC.

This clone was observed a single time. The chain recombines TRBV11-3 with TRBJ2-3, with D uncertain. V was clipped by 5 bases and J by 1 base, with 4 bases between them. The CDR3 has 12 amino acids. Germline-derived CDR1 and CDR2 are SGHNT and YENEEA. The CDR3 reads CASSPGTDTQYF. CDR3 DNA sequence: TGTGCCAGCAGCCCGGGCACAGATACGCAGTATTTT.

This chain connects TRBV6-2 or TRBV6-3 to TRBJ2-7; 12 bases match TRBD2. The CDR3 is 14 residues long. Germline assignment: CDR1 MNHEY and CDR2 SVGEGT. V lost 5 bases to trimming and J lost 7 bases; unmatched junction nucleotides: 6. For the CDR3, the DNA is TGTGCCAGCAGTCTTGGACTAGCGGGGTATGAGCAGTACTTC. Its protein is CASSLGLAGYEQYF.

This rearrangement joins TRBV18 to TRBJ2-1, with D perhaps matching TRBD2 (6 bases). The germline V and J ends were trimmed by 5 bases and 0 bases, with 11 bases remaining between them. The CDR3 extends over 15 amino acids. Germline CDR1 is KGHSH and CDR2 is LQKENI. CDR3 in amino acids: CASSTRGASYNEQFF. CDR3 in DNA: TGTGCCAGCTCAACCCGCGGGGCCTCCTACAATGAGCAGTTCTTC.

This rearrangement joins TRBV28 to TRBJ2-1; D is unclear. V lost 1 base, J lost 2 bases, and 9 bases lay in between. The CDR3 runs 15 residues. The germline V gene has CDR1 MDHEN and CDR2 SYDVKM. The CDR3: CASSLSTHTYNEQFF. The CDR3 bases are TGTGCCAGCAGTTTATCCACTCATACCTACAATGAGCAGTTCTTC.

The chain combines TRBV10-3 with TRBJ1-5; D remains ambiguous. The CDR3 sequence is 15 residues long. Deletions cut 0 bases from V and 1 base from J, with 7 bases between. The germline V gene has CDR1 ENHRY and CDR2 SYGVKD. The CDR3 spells CAISESAVSNQPQHF. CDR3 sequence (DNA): TGTGCCATCAGTGAGTCGGCCGTAAGCAATCAGCCCCAGCATTTT.

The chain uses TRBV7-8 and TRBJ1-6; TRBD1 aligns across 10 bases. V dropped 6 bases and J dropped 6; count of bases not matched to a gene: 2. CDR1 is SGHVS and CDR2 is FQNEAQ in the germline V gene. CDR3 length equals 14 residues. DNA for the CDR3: TGTGCCAGCAGTGGGGACAGGGGTAATTCACCCCTCCACTTT. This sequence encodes CASSGDRGNSPLHF. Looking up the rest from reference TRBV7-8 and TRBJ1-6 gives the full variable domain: GAGVSQSPRYKVAKRGQDVALRCDPISGHVSLFWYQQALGQGPEFLTYFQNEAQLDKSGLPSDRFFAERPEGSVSTLKIQRTQQEDSAVYLCASSGDRGNSPLHFGNGTRLTVT.

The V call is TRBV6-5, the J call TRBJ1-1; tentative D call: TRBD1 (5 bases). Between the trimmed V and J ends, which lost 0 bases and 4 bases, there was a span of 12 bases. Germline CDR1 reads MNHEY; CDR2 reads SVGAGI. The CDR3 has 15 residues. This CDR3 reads CASSYSKGRGTEAFF. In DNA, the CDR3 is TGTGCCAGCAGTTACTCGAAAGGGAGGGGCACTGAAGCTTTCTTT.

This CDR3 is CASTRTDNEQFF. The CDR3, as DNA: TGTGCCAGCACTAGAACGGACAATGAGCAGTTCTTC. J is TRBJ2-1 and V is TRBV7-9; no clear D gene. Germline CDR1 SEHNR, CDR2 FQNEAQ (reference sequence). Between the trimmed V and J ends, which lost 7 bases and 5 bases, there was a span of 9 bases. The CDR3 runs to 12 residues.

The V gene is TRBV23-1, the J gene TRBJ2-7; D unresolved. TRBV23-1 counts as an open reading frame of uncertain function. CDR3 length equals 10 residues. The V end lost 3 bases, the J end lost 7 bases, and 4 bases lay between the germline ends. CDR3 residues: CASSQREQYF. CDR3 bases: TGCGCCAGCAGTCAGAGGGAGCAGTACTTC.

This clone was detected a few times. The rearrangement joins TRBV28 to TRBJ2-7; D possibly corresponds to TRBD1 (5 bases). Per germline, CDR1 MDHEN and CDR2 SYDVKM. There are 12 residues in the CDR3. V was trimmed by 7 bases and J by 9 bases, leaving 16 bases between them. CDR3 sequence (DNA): TGTGCCAGCACCTCCGGACATCTCGCGCAGTACTTC. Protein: CASTSGHLAQYF.

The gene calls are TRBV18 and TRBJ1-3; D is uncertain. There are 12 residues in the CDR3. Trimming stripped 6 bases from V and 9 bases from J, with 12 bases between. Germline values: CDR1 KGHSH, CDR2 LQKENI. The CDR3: CASSAVGGTIYF. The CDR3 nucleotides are TGTGCCAGCTCTGCCGTAGGCGGCACCATATATTTT.

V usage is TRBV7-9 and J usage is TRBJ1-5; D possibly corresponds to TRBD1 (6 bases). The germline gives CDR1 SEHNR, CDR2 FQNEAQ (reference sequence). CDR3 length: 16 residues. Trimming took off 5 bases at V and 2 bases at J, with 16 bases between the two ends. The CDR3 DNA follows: TGTGCCAGCAGCCACGCTGGGGGGGCCGGCAATCAGCCCCAGCATTTT. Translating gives CASSHAGGAGNQPQHF.